This T cell receptor beta chain came from a study of blood T cell repertoires in COVID-19. Profiling relied on immunoSEQ multiplex PCR, and the TCRdb table lists in-frame clones only, not all of them. The sample lists 350,000 to 450,000 clones, approximately 86% occurring once. CDR3 length: 13 residues. V was clipped by 4 bases and J by 4 bases, with 10 bases between them. The germline gives CDR1 SEHNR, CDR2 FQNEAQ (reference sequence). This TCR was sampled from a human donor in a cohort sampled during active COVID-19. What was sequenced was peripheral blood. The chain combines TRBV7-9 with TRBJ1-2; perhaps TRBD1 as D (6 bases). CDR3 region: CASSSDRPYGYTF. DNA for the CDR3: TGTGCCAGCAGCTCCGACAGGCCCTATGGCTACACCTTC.